Below, one TCR beta chain is given with its context. The sample belongs to a study of blood T cell repertoires in COVID-19. Germline values: CDR1 SNHLY, CDR2 FYNNEI. The CDR3 has 14 residues. V dropped 3 bases and J dropped 4 bases, with 13 bases sitting between them. Sequencing used immunoSEQ multiplex PCR; TCRdb keeps in-frame clones, though not all of them. The repertoire holds 200,000 to 300,000 clones, with more than 70% as singletons. V gene TRBV2 combines with J gene TRBJ2-7; the D gene is possibly TRBD1 (5 bases). This clonotype originated in a woman aged 40 to 50 with acute COVID-19. Specimen: PBMCs or T cells enriched from blood (not recorded which). CDR3 in DNA: TGTGCCAGCAGTGACCAGGGTCTAGGATACGAGCAGTACTTC. Protein: CASSDQGLGYEQYF.